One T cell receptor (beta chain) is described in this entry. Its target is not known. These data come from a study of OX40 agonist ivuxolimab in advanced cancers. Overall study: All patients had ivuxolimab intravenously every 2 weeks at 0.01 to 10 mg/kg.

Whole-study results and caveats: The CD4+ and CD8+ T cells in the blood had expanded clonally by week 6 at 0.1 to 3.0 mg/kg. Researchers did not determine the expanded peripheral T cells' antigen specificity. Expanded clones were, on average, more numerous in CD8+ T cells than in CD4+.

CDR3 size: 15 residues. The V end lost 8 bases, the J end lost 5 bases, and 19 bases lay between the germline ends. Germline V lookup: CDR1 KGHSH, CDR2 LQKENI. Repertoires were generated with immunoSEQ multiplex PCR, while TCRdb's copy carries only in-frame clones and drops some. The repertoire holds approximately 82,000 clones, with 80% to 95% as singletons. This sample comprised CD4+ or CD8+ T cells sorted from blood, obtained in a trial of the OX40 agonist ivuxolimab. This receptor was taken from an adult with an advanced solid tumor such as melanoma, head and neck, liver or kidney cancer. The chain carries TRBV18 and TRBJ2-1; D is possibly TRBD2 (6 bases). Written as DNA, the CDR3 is TGTGCCAGCGATACGCGGGGAACTCTGAACAATGAGCAGTTCTTC. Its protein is CASDTRGTLNNEQFF.